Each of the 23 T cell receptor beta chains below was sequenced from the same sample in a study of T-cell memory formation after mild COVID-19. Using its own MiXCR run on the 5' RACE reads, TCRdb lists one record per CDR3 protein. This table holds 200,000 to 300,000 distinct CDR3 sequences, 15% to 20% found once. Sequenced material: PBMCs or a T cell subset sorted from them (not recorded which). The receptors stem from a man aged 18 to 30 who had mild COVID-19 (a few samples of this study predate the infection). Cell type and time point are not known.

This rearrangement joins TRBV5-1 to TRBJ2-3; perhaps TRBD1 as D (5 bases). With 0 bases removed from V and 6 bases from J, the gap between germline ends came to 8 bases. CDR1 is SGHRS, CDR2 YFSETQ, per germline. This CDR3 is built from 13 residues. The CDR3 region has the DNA TGCGCCAGCAGCTTGGGGGGCCGCGATACGCAGTATTTT. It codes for CASSLGGRDTQYF.

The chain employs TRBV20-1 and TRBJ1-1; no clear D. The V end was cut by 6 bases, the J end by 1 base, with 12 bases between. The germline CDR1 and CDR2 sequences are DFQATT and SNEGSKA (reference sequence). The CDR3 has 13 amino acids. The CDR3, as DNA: TGCAGTGCAAAGACAACTGGGAACACTGAAGCTTTCTTT. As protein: CSAKTTGNTEAFF.

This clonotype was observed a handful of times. This CDR3 reads CASSLAHRGPYNEQFF. The CDR3 region has the DNA TGTGCCAGCAGCTTAGCACACAGGGGGCCATACAATGAGCAGTTCTTC. The chain has TRBV7-2 and TRBJ2-1, with 9 bases lining up with TRBD1. This CDR3 is 16 amino acids long. Germline V gene sequence: CDR1 SGHTA, CDR2 FQGNSA. V dropped 0 bases and J dropped 4; count of bases not matched to a gene: 4.

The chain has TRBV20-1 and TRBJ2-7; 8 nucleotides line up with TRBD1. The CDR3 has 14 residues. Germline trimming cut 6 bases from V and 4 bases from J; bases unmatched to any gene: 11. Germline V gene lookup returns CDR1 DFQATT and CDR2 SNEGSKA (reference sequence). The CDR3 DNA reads TGCAGTGCGCTCACGAGGACAGGGCGGTACGAGCAGTACTTC. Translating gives CSALTRTGRYEQYF.

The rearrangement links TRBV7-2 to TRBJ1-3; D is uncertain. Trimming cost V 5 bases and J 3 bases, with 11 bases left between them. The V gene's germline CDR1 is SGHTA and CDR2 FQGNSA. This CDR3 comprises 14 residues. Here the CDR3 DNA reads TGTGCCAGCAGCCCCATCAGTAATGGAAACACCATATATTTT. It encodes CASSPISNGNTIYF. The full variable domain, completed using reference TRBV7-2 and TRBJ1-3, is GAGVSQSPSNKVTEKGKDVELRCDPISGHTALYWYRQSLGQGLEFLIYFQGNSAPDKSGLPSDRFSAERTGGSVSTLTIQRTQQEDSAVYLCASSPISNGNTIYFGEGSWLTVV.

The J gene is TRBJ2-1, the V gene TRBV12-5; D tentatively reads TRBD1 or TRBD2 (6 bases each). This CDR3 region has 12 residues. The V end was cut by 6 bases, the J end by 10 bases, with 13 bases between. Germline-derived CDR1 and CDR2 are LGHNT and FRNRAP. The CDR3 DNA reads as TGTGCTAGTGGACGCGGAGGGGGGGAGCAGTTCTTC. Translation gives CASGRGGGEQFF.

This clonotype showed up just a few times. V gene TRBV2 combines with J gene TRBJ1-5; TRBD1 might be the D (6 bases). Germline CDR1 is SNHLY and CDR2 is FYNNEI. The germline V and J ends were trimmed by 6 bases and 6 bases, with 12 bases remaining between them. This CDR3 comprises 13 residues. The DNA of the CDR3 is TGTGCCAGCAGACAGGGAGGGGGTCAGCCCCAGCATTTT. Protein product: CASRQGGGQPQHF. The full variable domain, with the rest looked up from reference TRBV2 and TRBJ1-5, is EPEVTQTPSHQVTQMGQEVILRCVPISNHLYFYWYRQILGQKVEFLVSFYNNEISEKSEIFDDQFSVERPDGSNFTLKIRSTKLEDSAMYFCASRQGGGQPQHFGDGTRLSIL.

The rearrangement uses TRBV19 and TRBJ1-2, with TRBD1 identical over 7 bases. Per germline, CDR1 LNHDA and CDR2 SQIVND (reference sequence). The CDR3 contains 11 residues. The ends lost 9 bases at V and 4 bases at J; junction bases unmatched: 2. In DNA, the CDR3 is TGTGCCAGCGGACAGGCCTATGGCTACACCTTC. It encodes CASGQAYGYTF.

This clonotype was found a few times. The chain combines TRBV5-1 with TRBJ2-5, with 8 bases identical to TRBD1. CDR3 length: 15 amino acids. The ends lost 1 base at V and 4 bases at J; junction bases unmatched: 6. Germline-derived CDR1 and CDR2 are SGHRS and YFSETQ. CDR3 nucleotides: TGCGCCAGCAGCTTGATGGACAGGGCGGTAGAGACCCAGTACTTC. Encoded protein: CASSLMDRAVETQYF.

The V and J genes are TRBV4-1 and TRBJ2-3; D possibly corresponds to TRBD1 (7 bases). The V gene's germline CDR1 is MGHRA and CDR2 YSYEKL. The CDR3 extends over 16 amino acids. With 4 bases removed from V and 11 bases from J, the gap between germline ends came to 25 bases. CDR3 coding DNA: TGCGCCAGCAGCCCTAACCGGGAGATCCTCAGGGGGAGGCAGTATTTT. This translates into CASSPNREILRGRQYF.

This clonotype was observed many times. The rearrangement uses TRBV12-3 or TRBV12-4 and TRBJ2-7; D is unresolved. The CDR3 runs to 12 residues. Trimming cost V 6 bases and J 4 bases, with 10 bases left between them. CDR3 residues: CASSPLGYEQYF. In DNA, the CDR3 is TGTGCCAGCAGCCCGCTGGGGTACGAGCAGTACTTC.

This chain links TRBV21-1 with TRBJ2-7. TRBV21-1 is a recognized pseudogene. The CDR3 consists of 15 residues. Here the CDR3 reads CASSKVKVEYYEQYF. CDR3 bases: TGTGCCAGCAGCAAAGTGAAGGTGGAGTACTACGAGCAGTACTTC.

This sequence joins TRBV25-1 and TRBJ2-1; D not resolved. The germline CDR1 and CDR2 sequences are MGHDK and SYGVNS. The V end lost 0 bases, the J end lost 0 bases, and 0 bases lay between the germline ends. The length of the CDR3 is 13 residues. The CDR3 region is CASSEYSYNEQFF. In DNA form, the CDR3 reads TGTGCCAGCAGTGAATACTCCTACAATGAGCAGTTCTTC.

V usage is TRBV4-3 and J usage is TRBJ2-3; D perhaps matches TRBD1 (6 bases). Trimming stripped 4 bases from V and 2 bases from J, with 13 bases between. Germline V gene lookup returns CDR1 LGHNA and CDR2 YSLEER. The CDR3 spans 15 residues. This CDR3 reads CASSPWTENTDTQYF. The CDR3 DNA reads TGCGCCAGCAGCCCTTGGACAGAAAACACAGATACGCAGTATTTT.

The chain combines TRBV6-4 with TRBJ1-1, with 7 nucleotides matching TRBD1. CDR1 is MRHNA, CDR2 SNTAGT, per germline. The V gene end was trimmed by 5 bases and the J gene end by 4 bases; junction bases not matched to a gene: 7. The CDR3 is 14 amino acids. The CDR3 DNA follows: TGTGCCAGCAGTAAAGAGGGGGCGTCCACTGAAGCTTTCTTT. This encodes CASSKEGASTEAFF.

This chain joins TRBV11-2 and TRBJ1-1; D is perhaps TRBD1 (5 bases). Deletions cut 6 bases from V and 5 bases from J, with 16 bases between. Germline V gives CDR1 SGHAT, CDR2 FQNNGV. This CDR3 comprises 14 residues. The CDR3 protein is CASRAHLQGTEAFF. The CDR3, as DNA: TGTGCCAGCAGGGCTCATCTCCAGGGTACTGAAGCTTTCTTT. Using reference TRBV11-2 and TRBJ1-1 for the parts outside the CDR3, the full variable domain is EAGVAQSPRYKIIEKRQSVAFWCNPISGHATLYWYQQILGQGPKLLIQFQNNGVVDDSQLPKDRFSAERLKGVDSTLKIQPAKLEDSAVYLCASRAHLQGTEAFFGQGTRLTVV.

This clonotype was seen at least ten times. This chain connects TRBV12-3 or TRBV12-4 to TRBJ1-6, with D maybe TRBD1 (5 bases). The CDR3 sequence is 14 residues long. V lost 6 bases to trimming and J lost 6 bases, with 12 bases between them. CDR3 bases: TGTGCCAGCAGCCCGACAGCCACTAATTCACCCCTCCACTTT. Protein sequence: CASSPTATNSPLHF.

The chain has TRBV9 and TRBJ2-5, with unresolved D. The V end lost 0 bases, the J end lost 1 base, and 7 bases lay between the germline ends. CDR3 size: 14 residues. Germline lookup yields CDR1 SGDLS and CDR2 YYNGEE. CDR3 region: CASSVGRIQETQYF. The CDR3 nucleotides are TGTGCCAGCAGCGTAGGGCGGATCCAAGAGACCCAGTACTTC.

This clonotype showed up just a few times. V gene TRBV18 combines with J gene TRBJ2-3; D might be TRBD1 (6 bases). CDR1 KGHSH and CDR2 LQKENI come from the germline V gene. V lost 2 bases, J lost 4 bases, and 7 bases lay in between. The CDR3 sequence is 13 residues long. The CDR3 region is CASSPGGSDTQYF. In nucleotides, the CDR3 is TGTGCCAGCTCACCAGGGGGCTCAGATACGCAGTATTTT.

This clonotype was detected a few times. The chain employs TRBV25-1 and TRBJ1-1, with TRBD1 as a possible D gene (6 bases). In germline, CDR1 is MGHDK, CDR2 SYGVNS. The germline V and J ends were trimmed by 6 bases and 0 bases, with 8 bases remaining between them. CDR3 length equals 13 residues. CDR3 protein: CASSRGLNTEAFF. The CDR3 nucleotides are TGTGCCAGCAGCAGGGGCTTGAACACTGAAGCTTTCTTT.

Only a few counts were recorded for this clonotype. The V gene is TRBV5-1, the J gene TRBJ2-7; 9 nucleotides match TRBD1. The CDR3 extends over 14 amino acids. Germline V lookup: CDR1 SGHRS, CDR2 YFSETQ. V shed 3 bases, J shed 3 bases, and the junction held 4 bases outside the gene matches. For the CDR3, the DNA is TGCGCCAGCAGCTACGGGACAGGGAACTACGAGCAGTACTTC. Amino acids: CASSYGTGNYEQYF.

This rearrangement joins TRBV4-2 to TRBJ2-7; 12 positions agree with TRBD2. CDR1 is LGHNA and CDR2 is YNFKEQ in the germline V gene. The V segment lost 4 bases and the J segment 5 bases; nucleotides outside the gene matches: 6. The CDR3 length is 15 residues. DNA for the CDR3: TGTGCCAGCAGCCCCGGACTAGCGGGGAGTCACGAGCAGTACTTC. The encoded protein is CASSPGLAGSHEQYF.

The CDR3: CASSPGSNNEQFF. The CDR3 DNA sequence: TGCGCCAGCAGCCCCGGGAGCAACAATGAGCAGTTCTTC. The chain is built from TRBV4-3 and TRBJ2-1, with D perhaps TRBD2 (6 bases). The V end lost 4 bases, the J end lost 5 bases, and 9 bases lay between the germline ends. The CDR3 has 13 residues. Germline CDR1 is LGHNA and CDR2 is YSLEER.